These T cell receptor beta chains were read from a single sample in a study of T-cell memory formation after mild COVID-19. Via MiXCR, TCRdb re-called the 5' RACE reads, giving one row per CDR3 protein. The sample has roughly 200,000 distinct CDR3 sequences, 15% to 20% seen once. Sequencing was done on a sample of PBMCs or a T cell subset sorted from them (not recorded which). These receptors were collected from an adult woman who had mild COVID-19 (a few samples of this study predate the infection). Cell type and time point are not known. Both conserved end residues are part of each CDR3. A D gene is named only where the DNA matches it firmly. Clone sizes are given selectively: once, few, many, or a class where the clone is expanded.

D gene: TRBD1
clone size: many
J gene: TRBJ1-1
V gene: TRBV20-1
CDR3 DNA: TGCAGTGCGAAGCACAGGGGTCGGGGGTCGGTCGTTTATTCTACTGAAGCTTTCTTT
CDR3 protein: CSAKHRGRGSVVYSTEAFF

D gene: TRBD2
clone size: -
J gene: TRBJ2-3
V gene: TRBV12-3/TRBV12-4
CDR3 DNA: TGTGCCAGCAGCCGCGGGAGGGGGCAAGGAGATACGCAGTATTTT
CDR3 protein: CASSRGRGQGDTQYF

D gene: -
clone size: few
J gene: TRBJ2-7
V gene: TRBV9
CDR3 DNA: TGTGCCAGCAGCGTAGACCCCGGCTACGAGCAGTACTTC
CDR3 protein: CASSVDPGYEQYF

D gene: -
clone size: many
J gene: TRBJ2-7
V gene: TRBV12-3/TRBV12-4
CDR3 DNA: TGTGCCAGCAGTTTACAGGGTCCCTACGAGCAGTACTTC
CDR3 protein: CASSLQGPYEQYF

D gene: -
clone size: few
J gene: TRBJ2-5
V gene: TRBV6-2/TRBV6-3
CDR3 DNA: TGTGCCAGCAGTTACCCAAGGGACGGGAAAGAGACCCAGTACTTC
CDR3 protein: CASSYPRDGKETQYF

D gene: TRBD1
clone size: -
J gene: TRBJ2-3
V gene: TRBV20-1
CDR3 DNA: TGCAGTGCTCCAGGACAGGGTCGGACAGATACGCAGTATTTT
CDR3 protein: CSAPGQGRTDTQYF

D gene: TRBD2
clone size: few
J gene: TRBJ2-1
V gene: TRBV20-1
CDR3 DNA: TGCAGTGCTAGAAAGGCTAGCGGCTACAATGAGCAGTTCTTC
CDR3 protein: CSARKASGYNEQFF

D gene: -
clone size: -
J gene: TRBJ2-5
V gene: TRBV24-1
CDR3 DNA: TGTGCCACCAGTGACCAACGGACCCAGTACTTC
CDR3 protein: CATSDQRTQYF

D gene: TRBD2
clone size: many
J gene: TRBJ2-3
V gene: TRBV9
CDR3 DNA: TGTGCCAGCAGCGCTTTAGCGGGGATGAGCACAGATACGCAGTATTTT
CDR3 protein: CASSALAGMSTDTQYF

D gene: -
clone size: -
J gene: TRBJ2-7
V gene: TRBV6-5
CDR3 DNA: TGTGCCAGCAGAACCGGGACTGCCCCCGAGCAGTACTTC
CDR3 protein: CASRTGTAPEQYF

D gene: -
clone size: -
J gene: TRBJ1-6
V gene: TRBV12-3/TRBV12-4
CDR3 DNA: TGTGCCAGCCATGATGATCTCCCTCGCGACAGGCCTTATTCACCCCTCCACTTT
CDR3 protein: CASHDDLPRDRPYSPLHF

D gene: -
clone size: -
J gene: TRBJ2-5
V gene: TRBV6-1
CDR3 DNA: TGTGCCAGCAGTCGACAGTCCAAAGAGACCCAGTACTTC
CDR3 protein: CASSRQSKETQYF

D gene: -
clone size: many
J gene: TRBJ2-7
V gene: TRBV10-3
CDR3 DNA: TGTGCCATCAGTGAGTCGAACTACGAGCAGTACTTC
CDR3 protein: CAISESNYEQYF

D gene: TRBD2
clone size: -
J gene: TRBJ2-7
V gene: TRBV12-3/TRBV12-4
CDR3 DNA: TGTGCCAGCAAGGTAGCGGGGGGGCCCGAGCAGTACTTC
CDR3 protein: CASKVAGGPEQYF

D gene: -
clone size: -
J gene: TRBJ2-1
V gene: TRBV24-1
CDR3 DNA: TGTGCCACCAGTGATTTGGGTAGCGCACGCAATGAGCAGTTCTTC
CDR3 protein: CATSDLGSARNEQFF

D gene: -
clone size: -
J gene: TRBJ1-2
V gene: TRBV29-1
CDR3 DNA: TGCAGCGTTTTCGGGGGGAATGGCTACACCTTC
CDR3 protein: CSVFGGNGYTF

D gene: -
clone size: few
J gene: TRBJ1-1
V gene: TRBV9
CDR3 DNA: TGTGCCAGCAGCATGGGGGTCCTGAACACTGAAGCTTTCTTT
CDR3 protein: CASSMGVLNTEAFF

D gene: -
clone size: few
J gene: TRBJ1-1
V gene: TRBV27
CDR3 DNA: TGTGCCAGCAGTTCCCCCGACAGGAAGGAAGCTTTCTTT
CDR3 protein: CASSSPDRKEAFF

D gene: -
clone size: -
J gene: TRBJ2-2
V gene: TRBV12-3/TRBV12-4
CDR3 DNA: TGTGCCAGCAGTACCACTGAGAGGGAGCTGTTTTTT
CDR3 protein: CASSTTERELFF

D gene: -
clone size: few
J gene: TRBJ2-3
V gene: TRBV7-2
CDR3 DNA: TGTGCCAGCAGCTTAGCGTATCTTCGGGCAGATACGCAGTATTTT
CDR3 protein: CASSLAYLRADTQYF

D gene: TRBD1
clone size: few
J gene: TRBJ1-1
V gene: TRBV3-1
CDR3 DNA: TGTGCCAGCAGCCAAGTAGGGGGCATCACTGAAGCTTTCTTT
CDR3 protein: CASSQVGGITEAFF

D gene: TRBD1
clone size: few
J gene: TRBJ2-7
V gene: TRBV5-1
CDR3 DNA: TGCGCCAGCAGAGGGACAGGGGGTAGTATATCGCGGGAGCAGTACTTC
CDR3 protein: CASRGTGGSISREQYF

D gene: -
clone size: few
J gene: TRBJ1-1
V gene: TRBV18
CDR3 DNA: TGTGCCAGCTCGGCTGGGATGAACACTGAAGCTTTCTTT
CDR3 protein: CASSAGMNTEAFF

D gene: -
clone size: few
J gene: TRBJ2-5
V gene: TRBV12-3/TRBV12-4
CDR3 DNA: TGTGCCAGCAGTCGACTGGGAGAGACCCAGTACTTC
CDR3 protein: CASSRLGETQYF

D gene: -
clone size: few
J gene: TRBJ1-1
V gene: TRBV11-2
CDR3 DNA: TGTGCCAGCAGCTTAGTAGTGGGCACTGAAGCTTTCTTT
CDR3 protein: CASSLVVGTEAFF

D gene: TRBD1
clone size: few
J gene: TRBJ1-1
V gene: TRBV7-6
CDR3 DNA: TGTGCCAGCAGCTTAGGGACAGGGGCGCTCACTGAAGCTTTCTTT
CDR3 protein: CASSLGTGALTEAFF

D gene: -
clone size: few
J gene: TRBJ1-2
V gene: TRBV7-9
CDR3 DNA: TGTGCCAGCAGCCGGGACATCTATGGCTACACCTTC
CDR3 protein: CASSRDIYGYTF

D gene: TRBD1
clone size: -
J gene: TRBJ1-2
V gene: TRBV19
CDR3 DNA: TGTGCCAGTAGTATGGGGGACAGTTCTAACTATGGCTACACCTTC
CDR3 protein: CASSMGDSSNYGYTF

D gene: -
clone size: few
J gene: TRBJ2-3
V gene: TRBV5-5
CDR3 DNA: TGTGCCAGCAGCCTCCCGAAGGGCCCGACGCGGCGGGTTACGCAGTATTTT
CDR3 protein: CASSLPKGPTRRVTQYF

D gene: -
clone size: once
J gene: TRBJ2-3
V gene: TRBV19
CDR3 DNA: TGTGCCAGTAGGGGAGAAAGCACAGATACGCAGTATTTT
CDR3 protein: CASRGESTDTQYF

D gene: -
clone size: few
J gene: TRBJ2-5
V gene: TRBV5-1
CDR3 DNA: TGCGCCAGCAGCTTGGGACAGGCCCAAGAGACCCAGTACTTC
CDR3 protein: CASSLGQAQETQYF

D gene: TRBD2
clone size: -
J gene: TRBJ2-5
V gene: TRBV5-1
CDR3 DNA: TGCGCCAGCAGTTCTCGGGAGGGCCCTGAGAAAGAGACCCAGTACTTC
CDR3 protein: CASSSREGPEKETQYF

D gene: -
clone size: -
J gene: TRBJ2-1
V gene: TRBV14
CDR3 DNA: TGTGCCAGCAGCCAATGGGAGAATGGTGAGCAGTTCTTC
CDR3 protein: CASSQWENGEQFF

D gene: TRBD1
clone size: -
J gene: TRBJ1-2
V gene: TRBV12-3/TRBV12-4
CDR3 DNA: TGTGCCAGCAGTAGGGGACAGGGGGCAAACTATGGCTACACCTTC
CDR3 protein: CASSRGQGANYGYTF

D gene: TRBD2
clone size: few
J gene: TRBJ2-1
V gene: TRBV20-1
CDR3 DNA: TGCAGTGCCACTAGCGGGAGACGTCCCAATGAGCGGTTCTTC
CDR3 protein: CSATSGRRPNERFF

D gene: TRBD2
clone size: many
J gene: TRBJ2-1
V gene: TRBV20-1
CDR3 DNA: TGCAGTGCGCTAGCGGGGGCTCAATCCTACAATGAGCAGTTCTTC
CDR3 protein: CSALAGAQSYNEQFF

D gene: -
clone size: -
J gene: TRBJ2-3
V gene: TRBV29-1
CDR3 DNA: TGCAGCGTTACCGGGCCAGCTAGCACAGATACGCAGTATTTT
CDR3 protein: CSVTGPASTDTQYF

D gene: -
clone size: few
J gene: TRBJ1-5
V gene: TRBV27
CDR3 DNA: TGTGCCAGCAGTTTATCACAGGCCACCCTAGGGCCCCAGCATTTT
CDR3 protein: CASSLSQATLGPQHF

D gene: -
clone size: few
J gene: TRBJ2-1
V gene: TRBV24-1
CDR3 DNA: TGTGCCACCAGTGCCGCCGTTGGCAATGAGCAGTTCTTC
CDR3 protein: CATSAAVGNEQFF

D gene: -
clone size: few
J gene: TRBJ2-3
V gene: TRBV7-3
CDR3 DNA: TGTGCCAGCAGCTCCGGAGGGGGGCCAGATACGCAGTATTTT
CDR3 protein: CASSSGGGPDTQYF

D gene: -
clone size: -
J gene: TRBJ2-7
V gene: TRBV20-1
CDR3 DNA: TGCAGTGCTGCGGACCCTTACGAGCAGTGCTTC
CDR3 protein: CSAADPYEQCF

D gene: -
clone size: -
J gene: TRBJ2-1
V gene: TRBV12-5
CDR3 DNA: TGTGCTAGTGGTTTGGGGACAGCCTACAATGAGCAGTTCTTC
CDR3 protein: CASGLGTAYNEQFF

D gene: -
clone size: -
J gene: TRBJ1-6
V gene: TRBV6-6
CDR3 DNA: TGTGCCAGCAGCCACAGGGATTCACCCCTCCACTTT
CDR3 protein: CASSHRDSPLHF

D gene: -
clone size: -
J gene: TRBJ2-2
V gene: TRBV24-1
CDR3 DNA: TGTGCCACCAGTGTTGGGAACACCGGGGAGCTGTTTTTT
CDR3 protein: CATSVGNTGELFF

D gene: TRBD2
clone size: few
J gene: TRBJ2-3
V gene: TRBV30
CDR3 DNA: TGTGCCTGGAGCGGACTAGCGGGGGCCACCACAGATACGCAGTATTTT
CDR3 protein: CAWSGLAGATTDTQYF

D gene: TRBD1
clone size: -
J gene: TRBJ1-2
V gene: TRBV24-1
CDR3 DNA: TGTGCCACCAGTGATCCCCGGACAGGGGGAAGTCTGGGCTACACCTTC
CDR3 protein: CATSDPRTGGSLGYTF

D gene: TRBD1
clone size: few
J gene: TRBJ1-2
V gene: TRBV4-2
CDR3 DNA: TGTGCCAGCAGCCGCCGGTGGGGGACAGGGGACTATGGCTACACCTTC
CDR3 protein: CASSRRWGTGDYGYTF

D gene: TRBD1
clone size: -
J gene: TRBJ2-3
V gene: TRBV12-3/TRBV12-4
CDR3 DNA: TGTGCCAGCAGTTTCAATACAGGGGGCGGAGATACGCAGTATTTT
CDR3 protein: CASSFNTGGGDTQYF

D gene: -
clone size: -
J gene: TRBJ2-3
V gene: TRBV28
CDR3 DNA: TGTGCCAGCAGTCCCATGCGGGGGCGGAGCACAGATACGCAGTATTTT
CDR3 protein: CASSPMRGRSTDTQYF

D gene: -
clone size: many
J gene: TRBJ2-7
V gene: TRBV29-1
CDR3 DNA: TGCAGCGTTGATGGGGGCGGGGGCTACGAGCAGTACTTC
CDR3 protein: CSVDGGGGYEQYF

D gene: -
clone size: -
J gene: TRBJ1-1
V gene: TRBV6-6
CDR3 DNA: TGTGCCAGCAGTTACGTGGGGATGAACACTGAAGCTTTCTTT
CDR3 protein: CASSYVGMNTEAFF

D gene: -
clone size: -
J gene: TRBJ2-3
V gene: TRBV4-3
CDR3 DNA: TGCGCCAGCAGCCAAGGGCCGGGTTCGGATACGCAGTATTTT
CDR3 protein: CASSQGPGSDTQYF

D gene: -
clone size: few
J gene: TRBJ2-3
V gene: TRBV3-1
CDR3 DNA: TGTGCCAGCAAAGGGGCGGATACGCAGTATTTT
CDR3 protein: CASKGADTQYF

D gene: -
clone size: -
J gene: TRBJ2-7
V gene: TRBV18
CDR3 DNA: TGTGCCAGCTCACCAAGGGTTGGTGATAGAAGGTCCTACGAGCAGTACTTC
CDR3 protein: CASSPRVGDRRSYEQYF

D gene: TRBD1
clone size: -
J gene: TRBJ1-1
V gene: TRBV6-5
CDR3 DNA: TGTGCCAGCAGTAAGCTGGACAGGGGTGAAGCTTTCTTT
CDR3 protein: CASSKLDRGEAFF

D gene: -
clone size: few
J gene: TRBJ1-2
V gene: TRBV5-1
CDR3 DNA: TGCGCCAGCAGCTCACAGAGGACAGAGGGCTACACCTTC
CDR3 protein: CASSSQRTEGYTF

D gene: -
clone size: few
J gene: TRBJ2-3
V gene: TRBV5-1
CDR3 DNA: TGCGCCAGCAGCTTGGGCAGGGCGGGTAGCACAGATACGCAGTATTTT
CDR3 protein: CASSLGRAGSTDTQYF

D gene: -
clone size: few
J gene: TRBJ1-4
V gene: TRBV7-2
CDR3 DNA: TGTGCCAGCAGCTTAAACCCCGGCTCTGCAACTAATGAAAAACTGTTTTTT
CDR3 protein: CASSLNPGSATNEKLFF

D gene: TRBD1
clone size: few
J gene: TRBJ1-5
V gene: TRBV6-5
CDR3 DNA: TGTGCCAGCAGAGGGACAGGGGTCAATCAGCCCCAGCATTTT
CDR3 protein: CASRGTGVNQPQHF